This T cell receptor (beta chain) was recovered during a study of T cell responses to AZD1222 COVID-19 vaccine. Repertoires were generated with immunoSEQ multiplex PCR, while TCRdb's copy carries only in-frame clones and drops some. The table includes around 130,000 clones, 88% detected once. This CDR3 comprises 14 residues. The V gene's germline CDR1 is WSHSY and CDR2 SAAADI. V dropped 7 bases and J dropped 4; count of bases not matched to a gene: 5. The source was peripheral blood, collected 28 days after the second AZD1222 dose. The chain carries TRBV10-2 and TRBJ1-5, with TRBD1 identical over 9 bases. This clonotype originated in an adult who received the AZD1222 COVID-19 vaccine. The CDR3 DNA follows: TGCGCCAGCACGGGGACAGGGCGGAATCAGCCCCAGCATTTT. This translates into CASTGTGRNQPQHF.